This T cell receptor beta chain came from a study of cytomegalovirus exposure and HLA in healthy donors (dated by TCRdb to the late 2010s). Context from the whole study: An earlier analysis of 550 to 700 of the donors reported about 250 Gb of sequence data and more than 90 million unique TCR beta sequences from roughly 180 million T cells. An early release that covered more than 550 HLA-typed donors contained approximately 300 gigabases of sequencing data and tens of millions of unique TCR sequences. Of the 350 to 450 genotyped donors, approximately 80% fell in the genetic ancestry cluster associated with self-reported Caucasian donors. The study was designed to test whether signatures of past pathogen exposure could be identified by cataloging public T cell receptors. The study profiled the T cell repertoires of 666 subjects by immunosequencing and related them to cytomegalovirus serostatus. Along with the approximately 700-subject first cohort, a separate validation cohort of over a hundred different subjects was used. To predict cytomegalovirus infection status, the study brought together high-throughput TCR immunosequencing, statistical association of individual TCRs with disease status, and machine learning. In a later analysis, previously published TCR beta repertoires from some 640 donors were re-analyzed and high-resolution HLA genotyping was added so that TCR occurrence patterns could be studied. In the later analysis, no new phenotypic data were used to find candidate immune exposures; instead, reliance was placed on TCR beta sequences and their occurrence across donors. In an earlier analysis of around 540 of the donors, high-throughput TCR beta sequencing was used to judge whether each TCR beta V gene segment behaved as functional or pseudogenic. Donor age, sex, ethnicity and CMV serostatus were collected together with the repertoire data. In a later genetic analysis, genome-wide SNP genotypes for about 55% of the roughly 670 donors were used, and that subset was treated as a discovery cohort. All discovery cohort repertoires had been generated using a single sequencing platform. HLA typing covered class I and class II loci at four-digit resolution. Typing coverage varied by locus: about 629-630 donors for A, B, C, DRB1 and DQB1; more than 500 for DQA1; about 590 for DPA1; fewer than 480 for DPB1. Roughly 5 DR-DQ haplotypes were treated as single units for association and clustering because of strong linkage in the cohort. Among a few hundred genotyped donors of the cohort, an average of 235,054 unique TCR beta nucleotide sequences were sequenced per donor, around 18% of them non-productive.

In total, 500 to 700 healthy bone marrow donors made up the cohort. Cohort members were all nominally healthy when sampled, although unrecorded immune exposures were likely present. The donor tested CMV seronegative, placing the donor among the approximately 400 seronegative members of the cohort. Each donor provided a peripheral blood sample, and peripheral blood mononuclear cells were used for TCR beta sequencing. Genomic DNA was extracted from the blood cell samples with the Qiagen DNeasy Blood Extraction Kit. The research as a whole found: The classifier was reported to diagnose cytomegalovirus status with high specificity and sensitivity in both the original cohort and the validation cohort. Linkage disequilibrium might explain the correlated functional status among segregating V segments, but an unknown experimental factor could not be ruled out. Presence/absence analyses assumed roughly uniform sequencing depth across donors, an assumption that may not hold. V-gene and J-gene trimming of TCR beta chains was associated with a missense DCLRE1C variant in a later genetic analysis, and the association was replicated in an independent cohort. Approximately 16 rarely observed V segments, including chromosome 9 orphons, were excluded from the earlier analysis of a few hundred of the donors because counts were too low. Most TCR sequences were observed very rarely across donors, whereas some public TCRs were present in many individuals. The sequencing pipeline was judged likely to have produced a cluster of highly shared sequence variants as a technical artifact. According to a later analysis, TCR association rates differed among HLA loci, with DRB1 alleles showing the most associated TCRs and HLA-C alleles showing the fewest. It was suggested by the authors that the approach could potentially be generalized to other disease states and immunological phenotypes. A further reported finding was that TCR beta sequences accurately predicted the HLA-A and HLA-B alleles for most subjects in the first cohort. For the cohort, immune exposure information was limited to CMV serostatus. HLA typing was unavailable for some donors at each locus, so association tests used only the typed subset. An earlier analysis of around 600 of the donors showed that most TCR beta V segments appeared in productive rearrangements either about 87% or about 30% of the time, which broadly matched IMGT annotations. In the study, around 160 TCR beta chains were listed as associated with cytomegalovirus. Only TCR beta chains were sequenced in this cohort, and the absence of alpha or paired-chain data limited detectable features. A later analysis found that HLA-associated TCR beta chains were more clonally expanded and had lower generation probabilities than equally common non-associated chains. Most CMV-associated TCR beta chains appeared to be HLA-restricted in a later analysis, and the HLA associations seemed to be driven largely by CMV exposure. In a later analysis, several top co-occurrence clusters were reported to appear linked to parvovirus B19, influenza, CMV and Epstein-Barr virus. Because the 87-base-pair reads could not distinguish some IMGT-functional V segments, including TRBV6-2 and TRBV6-3, those segments were excluded. Assigning TCR associations to individual alleles was difficult when HLA alleles, especially DR and DQ, strongly co-occurred. At a false discovery rate of 0.05, a later analysis linked 16,000 or so TCR beta sequences to specific HLA alleles. Compared with the roughly 700-donor mean, donors in an Asian-associated ancestry cluster had fewer N-insertions in productive TCRs, according to a later genetic analysis. In vitro tests confirmed that a few of the cytomegalovirus-associated TCR beta chains recognize cytomegalovirus antigens.

Library prep was done by the immunoSEQ multiplex PCR assay. For the multiplex PCR, a mixture combining 60 forward primers for TCR Vbeta segments and 13 reverse primers for TCR Jbeta segments was used. A multiplex PCR assay on genomic DNA amplified the CDR3 region of rearranged TCR beta genes. On the Illumina HiSeq System, the amplified TCR beta libraries were sequenced as 87-base-pair reads. In the source study's methods: Across the 700 or so repertoires, a later analysis counted some 80 million unique TCR beta chains, about 10 million of which were shared by at least two donors. To remove PCR and sequencing errors, raw reads were error-corrected and collapsed into unique sequences using a nearest-neighbor algorithm that merged closely related sequences. CDR3 sequences were aligned to IMGT reference sequences to assign V, D and J gene segments. For a sequence to be retained, at least a six-nucleotide match to both a V gene segment and a J gene segment was required. A rearrangement counted as productive if the CDR3 had no stop codons and remained in frame with V and J, and every other rearrangement counted as non-productive. Following IMGT convention, CDR3 was defined as the stretch from the second conserved V-encoded cysteine up to the conserved J-encoded phenylalanine. Sequences without an unambiguous match to a single V gene segment were excluded from the earlier analysis of 450 to 750 of the donors. In an earlier analysis of some 590 of the donors, V segments were called functional above 56.7% productive rearrangements and were called segregating when the between-donor standard deviation exceeded 5%. A statistical classification framework was developed to diagnose cytomegalovirus status using the catalog of TCR beta chain sequences. V and J gene assignment, in a later analysis, came from comparing TCR nucleotide sequences with IMGT/GENE-DB human TR gene sequences. A later analysis assigned CDR3 sequences and most-parsimonious VDJ recombination scenarios with the TCRdist pipeline. In a later analysis, each TCR beta chain was defined by its CDR3 amino acid sequence together with its V-gene family, and reads without a unique V-gene family were excluded. To address suspected cross-contamination and a sequencing artifact, a later analysis removed 550 to 750 highly shared, low-generation-probability nucleotide sequences. In a later analysis, a clonal expansion index for each public chain was calculated from normalized within-repertoire ranks of inferred template counts. In a later analysis, generation probabilities were computed with a VDJ recombination model fitted to out-of-frame rearrangements, and the resulting probabilities were checked against IGoR. In a later analysis, TCR-TCR, TCR-HLA and TCR-CMV co-occurrence was scored with hypergeometric tests, and a repertoire-size bias correction was applied to TCR pairs. A later analysis estimated false discovery rates by permuting HLA or CMV assignments 20 times. In a later analysis, co-occurring TCRs were grouped using DBSCAN, with TCRdist sequence similarity added in when clustering inside HLA-allele-positive subsets. For co-occurrence clustering, repertoires with fewer than 30,000 or more than 120,000 public chains were excluded, along with 5 or 6 repertoires with anomalous nucleotide sharing. TCRdb stores this immuneACCESS table with in-frame sequences only. Part of the clones is absent; in the studies checked, under half of the shortfall reflects unresolved V genes, and no reason is known for the rest. V and J calls and clone size are given by that table; D and trimming were obtained from the DNA. Within this sample are some 120,000 clones, with more than 80% of them counted one time only. Roughly 2.4% of the sample rests with the top ten.

Notes on this clone: Its antigen has not been determined. It has no much larger one-base neighbor in the sample; base qualities were not kept.

V is reduced by 2 bases and J by 8 bases, leaving a spacing of 16 bases between them. There are 15 amino acids in the CDR3, from cysteine to phenylalanine inclusive. Kept here is only the CDR3 DNA, which spans 45 bases and is read in frame from base 1. CDR1 and CDR2, per the germline V gene (reference sequence), are SEHNR and FQNEAQ. The material sequenced was PBMCs. Recombination connected TRBV7-9 to TRBJ2-1; the D region possibly corresponds to TRBD2 (6 bases align). The TCR originated in a man aged 25 to 40 in good health and CMV-seronegative. The nucleotide sequence is TGTGCCAGCAGCTTAAATCTGGGCGGGATTCATGAGCAGTTCTTC. This is translated as CASSLNLGGIHEQFF. Reference TRBV7-9 and TRBJ2-1 genes cover what lies past the CDR3, so the full variable domain is DTGVSQNPRHKITKRGQNVTFRCDPISEHNRLYWYRQTLGQGPEFLTYFQNEAQLEKSRLLSDRFSAERPKGSFSTLEIQRTEQGDSAMYLCASSLNLGGIHEQFFGPGTRLTVL.